The source of this TCR beta chain is a study of T cell responses to AZD1222 COVID-19 vaccine. Study-level points and caveats: Most donors were white British and more were female, and clonal diversity was possibly underestimated. Repertoires in all cases were sampled only once the peak T cell response had passed.

The table lists this clone with a count of one. As yet, its antigen is unknown. The protocol was immunoSEQ multiplex PCR, while the TCRdb copy is restricted to in-frame clones and leaves out a portion. This table holds roughly 77,000 clones, around 90% found once. Sequenced here: peripheral blood, sampled 28 days after the second AZD1222 dose. The receptor's source is an adult who received the AZD1222 COVID-19 vaccine.

CDR3 bases: TGTGCCAGCAGTTATTCCGGACGGCTCGAAGCTTTCTTT. This codes for CASSYSGRLEAFF. The chain links TRBV6-2 or TRBV6-3 to TRBJ1-1; D is unclear. Trimming pared 3 bases from V and 8 bases from J, leaving 13 bases between. There are 13 residues in the CDR3. Per the germline V gene, CDR1 is MNHEY and CDR2 is SVGEGT.